The source of this T cell receptor beta chain is a study of blood T cell repertoires in COVID-19. Study at large: Acute-phase and convalescent COVID-19 samples originated in the United States, Italy and Spain. In each case, the material was cDNA or gDNA derived from T cells, B-cell-depleted T cells, or PBMCs.

Assignment of participants to cohorts was predicated upon participant-reported clinical history. No more than 2 weeks before study entry, exposed participants had met a case of COVID-19. The germline gives CDR1 SEHNR, CDR2 FQNEAQ (reference sequence). The CDR3 runs to 16 residues. Trimming removed 2 bases at V and 4 bases at J, with 17 bases between. Assay used: immunoSEQ multiplex PCR; TCRdb lists only in-frame clones, some missing. The table has about 350,000 clones, around nine tenths seen once. J is TRBJ2-5 and V is TRBV7-9; tentatively, D is TRBD2 (6 bases). The source of this sequence is a woman in her 30s who had been exposed to COVID-19. Sequenced: PBMCs or T cells enriched from blood (not recorded which). Here the CDR3 reads CASSLMAGRVRETQYF. The CDR3, as DNA: TGTGCCAGCAGCTTAATGGCGGGAAGGGTTCGAGAGACCCAGTACTTC. The full variable domain, with the rest looked up from reference TRBV7-9 and TRBJ2-5, is DTGVSQNPRHKITKRGQNVTFRCDPISEHNRLYWYRQTLGQGPEFLTYFQNEAQLEKSRLLSDRFSAERPKGSFSTLEIQRTEQGDSAMYLCASSLMAGRVRETQYFGPGTRLLVL.